This T cell receptor beta chain comes out of a study of shared clonotypes between healthy human individuals. Study-wide results and caveats: Estimated richness values were generally larger in naive subsets than in memory subsets.

As concerns this clone: As yet, its antigen is unknown. In the same sample, other DNA sequences code for this CDR3.

In germline, CDR1 is SNHLY, CDR2 FYNNEI. V dropped 0 bases and J dropped 4; count of bases not matched to a gene: 0. The CDR3 extends over 14 amino acids. Selected positively for CCR7 and CD45RO-negative, naive CD8 cells excluded terminally differentiated effector memory CD45RA+ cells. Using immunoSEQ multiplex PCR, the repertoire was profiled, and TCRdb retains in-frame clones only, with some absent. The sample yields some 2 million clones, roughly 94% seen once. Sequences were obtained from naive CD8+ T cells sorted from blood. The chain has TRBV2 and TRBJ2-1; 7 positions match TRBD2. The TCR originated in a man aged 18 to 29 in good health. The CDR3 DNA reads as TGTGCCAGCAGTGAAGCGGGGGGGTACAATGAGCAGTTCTTC. Protein: CASSEAGGYNEQFF.